The present entry profiles one T cell receptor (beta chain) with its context. A sample-barcoded 5' primer and a J-beta primer mix were used in a second PCR of roughly 7 to 11 cycles. TCRdb redid the calling of the 5' RACE reads with MiXCR, one entry per CDR3 protein. Of more than 500,000 distinct CDR3 sequences listed, about 26% were seen once; the top ten hold about a fifth. CDR1 is DFQATT and CDR2 is SNEGSKA in the germline V gene (reference sequence). Trimming removed 7 bases from V and 5 bases from J, with 23 bases in between. This CDR3 comprises 15 residues. The data were obtained in a study of blood T cells in healthy people across ages.

The chain recombines TRBV20-1 with TRBJ2-5; D not certain. Sequenced: blood. The source of this sequence is a woman in her 70s in good health. CDR3 residues: CSVIPSASNRETQYF. The CDR3 region has the DNA TGCAGTGTAATTCCCTCGGCGAGCAATCGGGAGACCCAGTACTTC.